These 9 T cell receptor beta chains were all obtained from the same sample, sequenced in a study of blood T cell repertoires in COVID-19. Profiled with immunoSEQ multiplex PCR; TCRdb holds only in-frame clones, not every one. The sample has hundreds of thousands of clones; around 85% are singletons. The specimen was PBMCs or T cells enriched from blood (not recorded which). The receptors here all came from a woman between 50 and 59 years old who had recovered from COVID-19.

The chain couples TRBV11-2 to TRBJ1-2, with 10 positions matching TRBD1. Germline V lookup: CDR1 SGHAT, CDR2 FQNNGV. Unmatched junction bases numbered 7, after V lost 7 bases and J lost 8 bases. This CDR3 region has 13 residues. The CDR3 region has the DNA TGTGCCAGCACCGTCGACAGGGGGCGAGGCTACACCTTC. Translated, it gives CASTVDRGRGYTF.

The V call is TRBV2, the J call TRBJ2-7, with TRBD1 identical over 11 bases. The CDR3 loop spans 15 amino acids. V was clipped by 6 bases and J by 4 bases; unmatched bases: 8. The germline V gene has CDR1 SNHLY and CDR2 FYNNEI. In DNA form, the CDR3 reads TGTGCCAGCAGCCGAACGGACAGGGGGCCTTACGAGCAGTACTTC. Translating gives CASSRTDRGPYEQYF.

The chain links TRBV5-1 to TRBJ1-6, with D tentatively TRBD1 (5 bases). The CDR3 contains 13 residues. Germline V gene lookup returns CDR1 SGHRS and CDR2 YFSETQ. The V end was cut by 4 bases, the J end by 8 bases, with 10 bases between. The CDR3 reads CASSPGLDSPLHF. CDR3 coding DNA: TGCGCCAGCAGCCCGGGACTGGATTCACCCCTCCACTTT.

This chain joins TRBV11-2 and TRBJ1-1; D might be TRBD1 (6 bases). The CDR3 runs 14 residues. Per the germline V gene, CDR1 is SGHAT and CDR2 is FQNNGV. Trimming removed 5 bases from V and 5 bases from J, with 15 bases in between. CDR3 loop: CASSLRRTATEAFF. The CDR3, as DNA: TGTGCCAGCAGCCTCAGACGGACAGCTACTGAAGCTTTCTTT.

The V and J genes are TRBV7-2 and TRBJ2-1; TRBD2 aligns across 10 bases. V trimming: 1 base; J trimming: 7 bases; junction bases outside the gene matches: 4. Germline CDR1 SGHTA, CDR2 FQGNSA. This CDR3 contains 15 residues. CDR3 loop: CASSLVLAGVNEQFF. The CDR3 DNA is TGTGCCAGCAGCTTAGTCCTAGCGGGAGTTAATGAGCAGTTCTTC.

This chain uses TRBV5-1 with TRBJ2-5; no firm D call. V was pared by 3 bases and J by 1 base, with 16 bases between. The CDR3 sequence is 16 residues long. The V gene's germline CDR1 is SGHRS and CDR2 YFSETQ. In DNA form, the CDR3 reads TGCGCCAGCAGCTCCGTTGGAGTTGGGTTCCAAGAGACCCAGTACTTC. As protein: CASSSVGVGFQETQYF.

The chain joins TRBV11-2 to TRBJ2-3; 7 bases are shared with TRBD2. This CDR3 comprises 15 residues. V dropped 6 bases and J dropped 3; count of bases not matched to a gene: 9. Germline V gene data show CDR1 as SGHAT and CDR2 as FQNNGV. Written as DNA, the CDR3 is TGTGCCAGCAGGAGTGACGGGGGGAGGACAGATACGCAGTATTTT. Residues: CASRSDGGRTDTQYF.

The V call is TRBV19, the J call TRBJ1-5; D perhaps matches TRBD1 (6 bases). Germline assignment: CDR1 LNHDA and CDR2 SQIVND (reference sequence). The CDR3 is made up of 13 amino acids. Trimming stripped 4 bases from V and 4 bases from J, with 8 bases between. CDR3 sequence reads: CASSNQGNQPQHF. The DNA of the CDR3 is TGTGCCAGTAGTAACCAGGGGAATCAGCCCCAGCATTTT.

This clone was detected only once. The CDR3 sequence: CASSLRGQSVGNTIYF. CDR3 DNA sequence: TGTGCCAGCAGCCTCAGGGGGCAATCAGTCGGAAACACCATATATTTT. The chain links TRBV7-9 to TRBJ1-3; 8 nucleotides line up with TRBD1. V lost 5 bases and J lost 4; bases outside the gene matches: 10. The germline gives CDR1 SEHNR, CDR2 FQNEAQ (reference sequence). The CDR3 loop spans 16 amino acids.